This T cell receptor (beta chain) stems from a study of T cell responses to AZD1222 COVID-19 vaccine. This CDR3 region has 15 residues. CDR1 SGHDT and CDR2 YYEEEE come from the germline V gene. V lost 0 bases and J lost 6, with 15 bases in between. TCRdb's table, derived via immunoSEQ multiplex PCR, lists solely in-frame clones and lacks some. The repertoire holds more than 55,000 clones, with roughly 80% as singletons. The genes are TRBV5-6 and TRBJ1-1; D gene ambiguous. The material sequenced was peripheral blood, taken 28 days after the second AZD1222 dose. The TCR was taken from an adult who received the AZD1222 COVID-19 vaccine. In DNA form, the CDR3 reads TGTGCCAGCAGCTTGGGTTGGGTTGGGAATCCTGAAGCTTTCTTT. Protein: CASSLGWVGNPEAFF.